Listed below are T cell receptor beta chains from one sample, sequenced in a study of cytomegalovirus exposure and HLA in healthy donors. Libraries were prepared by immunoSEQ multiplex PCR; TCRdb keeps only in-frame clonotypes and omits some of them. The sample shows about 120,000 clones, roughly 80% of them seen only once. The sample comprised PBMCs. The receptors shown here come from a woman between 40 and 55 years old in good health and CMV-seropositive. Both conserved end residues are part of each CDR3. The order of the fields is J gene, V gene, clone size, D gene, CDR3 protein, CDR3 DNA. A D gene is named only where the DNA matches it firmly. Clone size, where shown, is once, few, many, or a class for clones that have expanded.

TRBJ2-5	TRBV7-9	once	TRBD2	CASSLVGLAEETQYF	TGTGCCAGCAGCTTAGTGGGACTAGCGGAGGAGACCCAGTACTTC
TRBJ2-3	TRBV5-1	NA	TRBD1	CASATTGITDTQYF	TGCGCCAGCGCCACGACAGGGATCACAGATACGCAGTATTTT
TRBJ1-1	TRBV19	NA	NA	CASNRDWNTEAFF	TGTGCCAGTAATAGGGACTGGAACACTGAAGCTTTCTTT
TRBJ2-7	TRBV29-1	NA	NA	CSTNPGTYEQYF	TGCAGCACGAACCCAGGGACCTACGAGCAGTACTTC
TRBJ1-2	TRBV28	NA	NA	CASRGTGGYGYTF	TGTGCCAGCAGAGGGACGGGGGGCTATGGCTACACCTTC
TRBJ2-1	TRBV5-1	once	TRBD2	CASSLAGGRDEQFF	TGCGCCAGCAGCTTGGCCGGGGGGAGGGATGAGCAGTTCTTC
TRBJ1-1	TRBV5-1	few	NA	CASSLEGGRDTEAFF	TGCGCCAGCAGCTTGGAAGGGGGAAGGGACACTGAAGCTTTCTTT
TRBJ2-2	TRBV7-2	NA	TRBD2	CASSLEIGAGGPPGELFF	TGTGCCAGCAGCTTAGAGATCGGGGCGGGGGGGCCCCCCGGGGAGCTGTTTTTT
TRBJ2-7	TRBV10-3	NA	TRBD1	CAISGGPGTGGDEQYF	TGTGCCATCAGTGGTGGGCCCGGGACAGGCGGGGACGAGCAGTACTTC
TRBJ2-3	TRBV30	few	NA	CAWKGPKAGRPGRTDTQYF	TGTGCCTGGAAAGGGCCTAAGGCGGGACGGCCGGGGCGCACAGATACGCAGTATTTT
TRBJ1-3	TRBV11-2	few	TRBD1	CASSQRQGSGNTIYF	TGTGCCAGCAGCCAAAGACAGGGCTCTGGAAACACCATATATTTT
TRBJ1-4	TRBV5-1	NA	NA	CASSLDRGATNEKLFF	TGCGCCAGCAGCTTGGATCGGGGTGCAACTAATGAAAAACTGTTTTTT
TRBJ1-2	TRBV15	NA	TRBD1	CATSGGGEDGGYTF	TGTGCCACCAGCGGAGGGGGCGAGGATGGTGGCTACACCTTC
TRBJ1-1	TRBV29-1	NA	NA	CSVLEPRQGGPGTTEAFF	TGCAGCGTTTTGGAACCCAGGCAGGGAGGTCCAGGGACCACTGAAGCTTTCTTT
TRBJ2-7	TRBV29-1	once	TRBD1	CSATTRQGSYEQYF	TGCAGCGCTACAACGAGACAGGGGTCCTACGAGCAGTACTTC
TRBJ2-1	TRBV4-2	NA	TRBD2	CASSQGLAGGPRENEQFF	TGTGCCAGCAGCCAAGGTTTAGCGGGGGGCCCCCGGGAGAATGAGCAGTTCTTC
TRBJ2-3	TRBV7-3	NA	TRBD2	CASSRLAGVIDTQYF	TGTGCCAGCAGCCGACTAGCGGGAGTGATAGATACGCAGTATTTT
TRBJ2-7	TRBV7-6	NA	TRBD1	CASSFRQGSRYEQYF	TGTGCCAGCAGCTTTCGACAGGGTTCACGGTACGAGCAGTACTTC
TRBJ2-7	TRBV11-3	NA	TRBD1	CASSLGGQAGEQYF	TGTGCCAGCAGCTTAGGGGGACAGGCTGGAGAGCAGTACTTC
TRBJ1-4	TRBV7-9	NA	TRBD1	CASSSSRAGGREKLFF	TGTGCCAGCAGCTCGAGCCGGGCAGGGGGTAGGGAAAAACTGTTTTTT